This TCR beta chain was recovered during a study of cytomegalovirus exposure and HLA in healthy donors. In the case of this clone: The antigen remains undetermined.

PCR employed 60 Vbeta and 13 Jbeta primers. Assay used: immunoSEQ multiplex PCR; TCRdb lists only in-frame clones, some missing. Here the sample spans roughly 200,000 clones, roughly 80% being singletons. Points from the study as a whole: Associated with cytomegalovirus, according to the listing, were some 180 TCR beta chains.

The germline CDR1 and CDR2 sequences are SQVTM and ANQGSEA. Trimming pared 3 bases from V and 8 bases from J, leaving 14 bases between. The CDR3 has 13 amino acids. Sequenced: PBMCs. This TCR was recovered from a woman under 30 in good health and CMV-seronegative. The chain couples TRBV29-1 to TRBJ2-1; tentatively, D is TRBD1 (5 bases). The CDR3 DNA follows: TGCAGCGTTGACCTTCAGGGTAGGTATGAGCAGTTCTTC. Translated, it gives CSVDLQGRYEQFF.